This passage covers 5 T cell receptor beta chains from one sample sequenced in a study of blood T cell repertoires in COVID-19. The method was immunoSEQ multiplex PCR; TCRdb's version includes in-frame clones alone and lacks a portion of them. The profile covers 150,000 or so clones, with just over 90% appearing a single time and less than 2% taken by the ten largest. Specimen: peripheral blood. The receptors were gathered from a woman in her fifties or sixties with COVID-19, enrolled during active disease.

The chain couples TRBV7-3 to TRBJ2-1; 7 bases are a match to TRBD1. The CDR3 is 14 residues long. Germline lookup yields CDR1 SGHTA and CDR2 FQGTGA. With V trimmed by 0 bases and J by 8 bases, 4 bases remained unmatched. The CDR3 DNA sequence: TGTGCCAGCAGCTTAACAGGGACAGTGCATGAGCAGTTCTTC. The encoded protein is CASSLTGTVHEQFF.

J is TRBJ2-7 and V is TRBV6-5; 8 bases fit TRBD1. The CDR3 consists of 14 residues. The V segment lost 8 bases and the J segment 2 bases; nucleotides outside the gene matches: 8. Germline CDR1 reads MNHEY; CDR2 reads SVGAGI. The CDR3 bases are TGTGCCAGCCGCGGCGAGACAGGGGCCTACGAGCAGTACTTC. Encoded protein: CASRGETGAYEQYF.

The CDR3 region is CASSLVSGNHEQYF. In nucleotides, the CDR3 is TGTGCCAGCAGCTTAGTGTCAGGGAACCACGAGCAGTACTTC. V is TRBV11-2 and J is TRBJ2-7; maybe TRBD1 (5 bases). CDR3 length equals 14 residues. Deletions cut 1 base from V and 5 bases from J, with 12 bases between. CDR1 is SGHAT and CDR2 is FQNNGV in the germline V gene.

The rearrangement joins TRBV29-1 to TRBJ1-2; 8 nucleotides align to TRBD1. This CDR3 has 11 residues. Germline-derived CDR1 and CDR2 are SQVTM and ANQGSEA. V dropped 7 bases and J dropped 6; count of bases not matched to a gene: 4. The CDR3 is CSGTGPDGYTF. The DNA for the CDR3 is TGCAGCGGGACAGGGCCGGATGGCTACACCTTC.

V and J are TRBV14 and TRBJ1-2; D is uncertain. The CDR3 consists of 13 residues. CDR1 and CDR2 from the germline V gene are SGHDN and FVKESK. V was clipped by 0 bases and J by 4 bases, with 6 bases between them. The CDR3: CASSQDRVYGYTF. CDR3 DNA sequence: TGTGCCAGCAGCCAAGATCGCGTCTATGGCTACACCTTC.